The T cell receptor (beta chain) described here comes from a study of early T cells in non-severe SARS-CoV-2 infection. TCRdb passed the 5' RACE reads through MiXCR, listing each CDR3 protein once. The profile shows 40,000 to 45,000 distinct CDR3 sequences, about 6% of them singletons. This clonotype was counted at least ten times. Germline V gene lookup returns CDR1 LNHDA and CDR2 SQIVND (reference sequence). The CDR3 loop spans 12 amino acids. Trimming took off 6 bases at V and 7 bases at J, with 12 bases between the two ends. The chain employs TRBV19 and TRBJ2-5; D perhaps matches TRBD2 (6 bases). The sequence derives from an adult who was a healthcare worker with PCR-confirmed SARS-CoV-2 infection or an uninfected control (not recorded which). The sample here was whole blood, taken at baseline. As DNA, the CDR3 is TGTGCCAGTAGCAATACAGCGGGGACCCAGTACTTC. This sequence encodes CASSNTAGTQYF. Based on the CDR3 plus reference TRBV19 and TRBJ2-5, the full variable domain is DGGITQSPKYLFRKEGQNVTLSCEQNLNHDAMYWYRQDPGQGLRLIYYSQIVNDFQKGDIAEGYSVSREKKESFPLTVTSAQKNPTAFYLCASSNTAGTQYFGPGTRLLVL.